The next 20 T cell receptor beta chains were all read from a single sample in a study of blood T cell repertoires in COVID-19. Only in-frame clones appear in the TCRdb table, and some are missing; sequencing was by immunoSEQ multiplex PCR. The table includes about 150,000 clones, 70% to 90% detected once. What was sequenced was peripheral blood. The receptors shown here come from a human donor in a cohort sampled during active COVID-19.

The CDR3 coding sequence is TGTGCCAGCAGCCAAGATCTCAGGTACGAGCAGTACTTC. Its protein is CASSQDLRYEQYF. The rearrangement uses TRBV3-1 (or the pseudogene TRBV3-2) and TRBJ2-7, with D unresolved. Trimming shortened V by 0 bases and J by 4 bases, and 7 bases separated the two germline ends. Germline V CDR1 and CDR2: LGHDT, YNNKEL (reference sequence). CDR3 length: 13 residues.

V usage is TRBV10-2 and J usage is TRBJ2-2; 14 bases are a match to TRBD2. Germline V gene data show CDR1 as WSHSY and CDR2 as SAAADI. J lost 5 bases, V lost 7 bases, and 3 bases had no gene match. The CDR3 spans 15 residues. As DNA, the CDR3 is TGCGCCAGCACCCGGACTAGCGGGAGGACCGGGGAGCTGTTTTTT. This sequence encodes CASTRTSGRTGELFF.

This chain uses TRBV2 with TRBJ1-1; D gene uncertain. This CDR3 region has 15 residues. The V gene lost 8 bases and the J gene lost 4 bases, with 20 bases spanning the gap. CDR1 and CDR2 (germline): SNHLY, FYNNEI. For the CDR3, the DNA is TGTGCCAGCTTGCCAGGCCGTGCGGGTAGCACTGAAGCTTTCTTT. Its protein product is CASLPGRAGSTEAFF.

The CDR3 spells CAWGDYPAQYF. The CDR3 DNA sequence: TGTGCCTGGGGGGACTACCCGGCGCAGTATTTT. The chain uses TRBV30 and TRBJ2-3; 7 nucleotides agree with TRBD2. The CDR3 totals 11 residues. The germline gives CDR1 GTSNPN, CDR2 SVGIG (reference sequence). With V trimmed by 5 bases and J by 10 bases, 6 bases remained unmatched.

This chain links TRBV29-1 with TRBJ2-3; D gene uncertain. This CDR3 contains 11 residues. V lost 7 bases to trimming and J lost 4 bases, with 9 bases between them. Germline assignment: CDR1 SQVTM and CDR2 ANQGSEA. The CDR3: CSAGPSDTQYF. DNA for the CDR3: TGCAGCGCTGGGCCGTCAGATACGCAGTATTTT.

The CDR3 region has the DNA TGTGCCAGCAGGGTAGCGGGAGTGTACACCGGGGAGCTGTTTTTT. Encoded protein: CASRVAGVYTGELFF. The J gene is TRBJ2-2, the V gene TRBV27; 9 bases map to TRBD2. V lost 6 bases, J lost 3 bases, and 5 bases stayed unmatched. Per the germline V gene, CDR1 is MNHEY and CDR2 is SMNVEV (reference sequence). There are 15 residues in the CDR3.

The CDR3 reads CASSINRGGVAGGSHLQETQYF. The CDR3 DNA follows: TGTGCCAGTAGTATAAACAGAGGCGGGGTAGCGGGGGGCTCCCACCTCCAAGAGACCCAGTACTTC. This chain joins TRBV19 and TRBJ2-5; 10 bases fit TRBD2. This CDR3 contains 22 residues. With 2 bases clipped from V and 1 base from J, the junction kept 22 bases outside the gene matches. CDR1 LNHDA and CDR2 SQIVND come from the germline V gene (reference sequence).

Here the CDR3 reads CASSLWPQPTYEQYF. In DNA, the CDR3 is TGTGCCAGCAGCTTATGGCCACAGCCGACCTACGAGCAGTACTTC. This chain uses TRBV11-2 with TRBJ2-7; D gene uncertain. The CDR3 is 15 residues long. Trimming took 2 bases from V and 2 from J, leaving 13 bases between them. Per germline, CDR1 SGHAT and CDR2 FQNNGV.

The J gene is TRBJ2-4, the V gene TRBV5-4; maybe TRBD2 (5 bases). The CDR3 is 14 amino acids. The germline gives CDR1 SGHNT, CDR2 YYREEE (reference sequence). V lost 6 bases, J lost 6 bases, and 16 bases lay in between. Here the CDR3 reads CASTLGGGSNIQYF. The CDR3 DNA reads TGTGCCAGCACCTTAGGAGGAGGTTCAAACATTCAGTACTTC.

V is TRBV3-1 (or the pseudogene TRBV3-2) and J is TRBJ1-5; 8 bases fit TRBD1. After removal of 4 bases from V and 2 bases from J, the junction contained 10 bases not matched to a gene. The CDR3 contains 17 residues. From germline, CDR1 is LGHDT and CDR2 YNNKEL (reference sequence). As DNA, the CDR3 is TGTGCCAGCAGCCTTAGACAGGGGCGAAGGGGCAATCAGCCCCAGCATTTT. Its translation is CASSLRQGRRGNQPQHF.

The chain is built from TRBV28 and TRBJ2-2, with 7 bases that match TRBD2. This CDR3 has 14 residues. The trim removed 8 bases at V and 4 bases at J, leaving 7 bases unmatched. The germline gives CDR1 MDHEN, CDR2 SYDVKM. In DNA form, the CDR3 reads TGTGCCAGCGAGACTAGCCTTTTCACCGGGGAGCTGTTTTTT. It specifies CASETSLFTGELFF.

The J gene is TRBJ2-1, the V gene TRBV5-4; D is unclear. The CDR3 sequence is 16 residues long. The germline V and J ends were trimmed by 4 bases and 0 bases, with 14 bases remaining between them. Germline CDR1 and CDR2: SGHNT and YYREEE (reference sequence). CDR3: CASSRVAAPSYNEQFF. The CDR3 DNA follows: TGTGCCAGCAGCCGGGTGGCAGCGCCCTCCTACAATGAGCAGTTCTTC.

CDR3 in amino acids: CASSPSGGGTEAFF. CDR3 nucleotides: TGTGCCAGCTCACCATCAGGGGGTGGAACTGAAGCTTTCTTT. This chain uses TRBV18 with TRBJ1-1; TRBD1 agrees at 7 bases. The trim removed 2 bases at V and 5 bases at J, leaving 5 bases unmatched. Germline V gives CDR1 KGHSH, CDR2 LQKENI. The CDR3 is made up of 14 amino acids.

The rearrangement joins TRBV18 to TRBJ1-3; tentative D call: TRBD1 (6 bases). V dropped 3 bases and J dropped 0 bases, with 12 bases sitting between them. CDR1 and CDR2 from the germline V gene are KGHSH and LQKENI. CDR3 size: 16 residues. The CDR3 here is CASSPPGTHSGNTIYF. CDR3 coding DNA: TGTGCCAGCTCACCTCCCGGGACACACTCTGGAAACACCATATATTTT.

The chain employs TRBV5-4 and TRBJ2-7, with 7 positions matching TRBD2. Germline CDR1 is SGHNT and CDR2 is YYREEE (reference sequence). V dropped 4 bases and J dropped 4; count of bases not matched to a gene: 8. The CDR3 has 14 amino acids. The CDR3 sequence is CASSPGQGGYEQYF. CDR3 DNA sequence: TGTGCCAGCAGCCCGGGCCAGGGAGGGTACGAGCAGTACTTC. The whole variable domain, filled in from reference TRBV5-4 and TRBJ2-7, reads ETGVTQSPTHLIKTRGQQVTLRCSSQSGHNTVSWYQQALGQGPQFIFQYYREEENGRGNFPPRFSGLQFPNYSSELNVNALELDDSALYLCASSPGQGGYEQYFGPGTRLTVT.

This chain joins TRBV2 and TRBJ2-3; D might be TRBD1 (5 bases). CDR1 and CDR2 from the germline V gene are SNHLY and FYNNEI. The CDR3 extends over 12 amino acids. Deletions cut 7 bases from V and 5 bases from J, with 10 bases between. The CDR3 loop reads CASIGAIDTQYF. The CDR3 region has the DNA TGTGCCAGCATTGGGGCAATAGATACGCAGTATTTT.

The J gene is TRBJ1-2, the V gene TRBV5-1; 7 positions match TRBD1. There are 14 residues in the CDR3. Germline CDR1 SGHRS, CDR2 YFSETQ. Trimming removed 1 base from V and 4 bases from J; junction bases left unmatched: 4. This chain's CDR3 is CASSLLQGVYGYTF. The CDR3, as DNA: TGCGCCAGCAGCTTGTTGCAGGGGGTCTATGGCTACACCTTC.

V and J are TRBV10-3 and TRBJ2-7; 8 bases align to TRBD1. The germline CDR1 and CDR2 sequences are ENHRY and SYGVKD. This CDR3 has 13 amino acids. V dropped 6 bases and J dropped 4; count of bases not matched to a gene: 5. CDR3 nucleotides: TGTGCCATCAGCGGGACAGGTTCTTACGAGCAGTACTTC. It translates to CAISGTGSYEQYF.

The chain carries TRBV12-3 or TRBV12-4 and TRBJ1-4, with 7 positions matching TRBD1. V shed 3 bases and J 8 bases; nucleotides not matched to a gene: 3. This CDR3 has 13 residues. The CDR3 DNA sequence: TGTGCCAGCAGTTTCGACAGGGTAGAAAAACTGTTTTTT. As protein: CASSFDRVEKLFF.

The chain recombines TRBV5-5 with TRBJ1-4, with a weak D call TRBD1 (5 bases). The V end lost 0 bases, the J end lost 0 bases, and 12 bases lay between the germline ends. The length of the CDR3 is 17 residues. The germline gives CDR1 SGHKS, CDR2 YYEKEE (reference sequence). DNA for the CDR3: TGTGCCAGCAGCTTGGCCGGGGGAAAGGCAACTAATGAAAAACTGTTTTTT. It specifies CASSLAGGKATNEKLFF.